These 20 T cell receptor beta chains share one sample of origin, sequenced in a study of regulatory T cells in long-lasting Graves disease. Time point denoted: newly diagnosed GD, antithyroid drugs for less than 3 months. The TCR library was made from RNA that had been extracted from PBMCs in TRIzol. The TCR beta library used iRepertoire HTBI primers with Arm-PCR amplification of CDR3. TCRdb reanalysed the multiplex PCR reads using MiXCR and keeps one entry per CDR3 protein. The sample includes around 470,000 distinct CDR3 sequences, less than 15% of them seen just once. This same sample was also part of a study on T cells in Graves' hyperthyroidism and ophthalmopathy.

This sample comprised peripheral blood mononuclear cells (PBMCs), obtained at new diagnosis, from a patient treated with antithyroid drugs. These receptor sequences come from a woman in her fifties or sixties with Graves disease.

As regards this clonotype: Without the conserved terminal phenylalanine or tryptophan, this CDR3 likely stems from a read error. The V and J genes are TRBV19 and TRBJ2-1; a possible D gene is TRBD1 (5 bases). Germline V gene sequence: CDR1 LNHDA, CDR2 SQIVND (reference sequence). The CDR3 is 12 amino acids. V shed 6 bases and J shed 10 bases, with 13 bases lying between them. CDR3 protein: CASRRGKQEQFL. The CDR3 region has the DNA TGTGCCAGTAGAAGGGGAAAGCAGGAGCAGTTCCTC.

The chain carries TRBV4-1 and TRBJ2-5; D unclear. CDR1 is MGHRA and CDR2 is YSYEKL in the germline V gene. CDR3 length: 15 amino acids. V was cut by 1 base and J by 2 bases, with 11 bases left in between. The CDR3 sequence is CASSQVAIPQETQYF. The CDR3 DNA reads TGCGCCAGCAGCCAAGTGGCAATTCCGCAAGAGACCCAGTACTTC.

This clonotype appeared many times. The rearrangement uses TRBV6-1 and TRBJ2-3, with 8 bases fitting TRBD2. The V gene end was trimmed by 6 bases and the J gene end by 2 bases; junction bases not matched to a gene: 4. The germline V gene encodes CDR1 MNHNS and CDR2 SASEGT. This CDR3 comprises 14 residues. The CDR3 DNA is TGTGCCAGCAGCGTAGCGGGATACACAGATACGCAGTATTTT. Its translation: CASSVAGYTDTQYF.

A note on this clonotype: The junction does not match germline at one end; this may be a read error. The CDR3 protein is CASSPGGLAGVNDQFF. The CDR3 nucleotides are TGTGCCAGCAGCCCAGGGGGACTAGCGGGAGTGAATGATCAGTTCTTC. The chain carries TRBV9 and TRBJ2-1; 14 bases align to TRBD2. Germline CDR1 and CDR2: SGDLS and YYNGEE. The CDR3 sequence is 16 residues long.

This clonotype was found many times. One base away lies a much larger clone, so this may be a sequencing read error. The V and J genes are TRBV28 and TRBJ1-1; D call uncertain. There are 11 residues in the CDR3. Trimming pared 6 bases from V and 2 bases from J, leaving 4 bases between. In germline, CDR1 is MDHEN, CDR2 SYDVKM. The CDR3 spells CASSFNTEAFF. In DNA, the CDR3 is TGTGCCAGCAGCTTTAACACTGAAGCTTTCTTT. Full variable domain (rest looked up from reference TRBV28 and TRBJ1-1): DVKVTQSSRYLVKRTGEKVFLECVQDMDHENMFWYRQDPGLGLRLIYFSYDVKMKEKGDIPEGYSVSREKKERFSLILESASTNQTSMYLCASSFNTEAFFGQGTRLTVV.

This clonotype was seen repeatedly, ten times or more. The CDR3 spells CASSEAGALSYNSPLHF. In nucleotides, the CDR3 is TGTGCCAGCAGTGAGGCGGGGGCCCTCTCCTATAATTCACCCCTCCACTTT. The chain links TRBV2 to TRBJ1-6; a possible D gene is TRBD1 (6 bases). CDR1 is SNHLY and CDR2 is FYNNEI in the germline V gene. This CDR3 has 17 residues. Trimming took 3 bases from V and 0 from J, leaving 12 bases between them.

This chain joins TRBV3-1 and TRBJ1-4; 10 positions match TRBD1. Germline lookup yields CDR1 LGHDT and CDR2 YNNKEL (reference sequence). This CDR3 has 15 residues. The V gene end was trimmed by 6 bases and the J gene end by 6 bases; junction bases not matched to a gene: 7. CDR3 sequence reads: CASSWGQGKDEKLFF. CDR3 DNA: TGTGCCAGCAGTTGGGGACAGGGGAAGGATGAAAAACTGTTTTTT.

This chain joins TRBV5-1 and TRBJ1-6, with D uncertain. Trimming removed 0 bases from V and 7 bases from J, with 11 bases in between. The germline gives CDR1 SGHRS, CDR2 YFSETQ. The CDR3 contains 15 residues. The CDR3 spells CASSLDLSQNSPLHF. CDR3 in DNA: TGCGCCAGCAGCTTGGATCTCAGCCAAAATTCACCCCTCCACTTT. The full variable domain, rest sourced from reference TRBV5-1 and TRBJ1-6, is KAGVTQTPRYLIKTRGQQVTLSCSPISGHRSVSWYQQTPGQGLQFLFEYFSETQRNKGNFPGRFSGRQFSNSRSEMNVSTLELGDSALYLCASSLDLSQNSPLHFGNGTRLTVT.

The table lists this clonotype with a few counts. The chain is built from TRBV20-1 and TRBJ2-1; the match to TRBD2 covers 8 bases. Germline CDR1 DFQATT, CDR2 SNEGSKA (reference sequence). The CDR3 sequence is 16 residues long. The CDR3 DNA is TGCAGCGCCCCCATAGCGGGAAAAAGCTCCTACAATGAGCAGTTCTTC. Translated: CSAPIAGKSSYNEQFF.

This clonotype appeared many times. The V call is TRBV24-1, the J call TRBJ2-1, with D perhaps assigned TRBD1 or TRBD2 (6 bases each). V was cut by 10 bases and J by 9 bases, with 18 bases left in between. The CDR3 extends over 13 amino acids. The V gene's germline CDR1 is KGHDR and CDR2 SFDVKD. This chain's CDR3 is CATKGGTRGEQFF. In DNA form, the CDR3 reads TGTGCCACAAAGGGGGGTACACGGGGTGAGCAGTTCTTC.

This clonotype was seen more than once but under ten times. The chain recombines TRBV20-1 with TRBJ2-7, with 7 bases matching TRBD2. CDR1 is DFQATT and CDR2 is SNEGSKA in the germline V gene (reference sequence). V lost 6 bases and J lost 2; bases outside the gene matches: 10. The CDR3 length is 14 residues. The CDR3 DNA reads TGCAGTGCCCTATGGGCTAGCGGTACCTACGAGCAGTACTTC. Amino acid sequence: CSALWASGTYEQYF.

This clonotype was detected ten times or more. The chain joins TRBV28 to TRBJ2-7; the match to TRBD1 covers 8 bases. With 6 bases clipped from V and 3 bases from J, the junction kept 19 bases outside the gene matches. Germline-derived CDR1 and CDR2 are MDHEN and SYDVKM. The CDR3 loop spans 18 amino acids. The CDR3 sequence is CASSYGQGTAGLIYEQYF. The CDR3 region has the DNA TGTGCCAGCAGCTATGGACAGGGTACCGCTGGCCTCATCTACGAGCAGTACTTC.

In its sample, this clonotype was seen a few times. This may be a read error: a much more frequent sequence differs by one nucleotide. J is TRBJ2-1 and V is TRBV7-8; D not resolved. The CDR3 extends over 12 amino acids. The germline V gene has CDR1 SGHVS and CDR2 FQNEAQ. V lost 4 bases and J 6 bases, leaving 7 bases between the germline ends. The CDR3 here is CASSSVINEQFF. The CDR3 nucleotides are TGTGCCAGCAGCTCCGTTATCAATGAGCAGTTCTTC. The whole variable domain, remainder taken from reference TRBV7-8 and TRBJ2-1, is GAGVSQSPRYKVAKRGQDVALRCDPISGHVSLFWYQQALGQGPEFLTYFQNEAQLDKSGLPSDRFFAERPEGSVSTLKIQRTQQEDSAVYLCASSSVINEQFFGPGTRLTVL.

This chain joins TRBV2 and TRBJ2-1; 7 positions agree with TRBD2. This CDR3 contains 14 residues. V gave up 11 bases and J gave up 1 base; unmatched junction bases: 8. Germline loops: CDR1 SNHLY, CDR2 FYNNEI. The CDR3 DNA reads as TGTGCCGGCCCCCAAGCGGGATCCTACAATGAGCAGTTCTTC. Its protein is CAGPQAGSYNEQFF.

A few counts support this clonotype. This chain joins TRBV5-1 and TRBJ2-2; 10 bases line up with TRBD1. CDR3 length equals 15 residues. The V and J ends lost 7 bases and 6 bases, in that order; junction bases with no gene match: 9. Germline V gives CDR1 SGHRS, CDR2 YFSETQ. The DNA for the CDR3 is TGCGCCAGCTACGACGGGACAGGGGTGTCCGGGGAGCTGTTTTTT. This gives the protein CASYDGTGVSGELFF.

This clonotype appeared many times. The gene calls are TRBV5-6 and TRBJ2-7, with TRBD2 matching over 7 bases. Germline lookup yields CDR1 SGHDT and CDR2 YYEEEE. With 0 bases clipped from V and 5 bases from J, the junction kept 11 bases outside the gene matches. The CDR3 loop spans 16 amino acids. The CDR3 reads CASSLAPGTMPDEQYF. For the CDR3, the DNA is TGTGCCAGCAGCTTGGCGCCTGGGACTATGCCTGACGAGCAGTACTTC.

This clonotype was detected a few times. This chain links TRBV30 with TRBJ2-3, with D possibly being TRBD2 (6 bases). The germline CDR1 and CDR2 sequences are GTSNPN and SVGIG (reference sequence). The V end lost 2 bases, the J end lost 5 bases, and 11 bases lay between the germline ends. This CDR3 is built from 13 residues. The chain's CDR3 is CAWSRRDGDTQYF. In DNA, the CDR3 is TGTGCCTGGAGTCGGCGGGATGGAGATACGCAGTATTTT.

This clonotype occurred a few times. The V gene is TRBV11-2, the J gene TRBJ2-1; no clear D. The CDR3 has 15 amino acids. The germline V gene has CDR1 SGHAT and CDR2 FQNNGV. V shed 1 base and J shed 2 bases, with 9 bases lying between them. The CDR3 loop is CASSLVRNPYNEQFF. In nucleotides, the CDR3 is TGTGCCAGCAGCTTAGTACGAAACCCCTACAATGAGCAGTTCTTC.

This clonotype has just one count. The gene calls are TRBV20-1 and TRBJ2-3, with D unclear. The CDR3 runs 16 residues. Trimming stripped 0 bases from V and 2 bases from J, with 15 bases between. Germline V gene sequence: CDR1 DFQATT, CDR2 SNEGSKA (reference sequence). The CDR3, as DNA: TGCAGTGCTAGAGATCCCGCCCGTGGGGTCACAGATACGCAGTATTTT. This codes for CSARDPARGVTDTQYF.

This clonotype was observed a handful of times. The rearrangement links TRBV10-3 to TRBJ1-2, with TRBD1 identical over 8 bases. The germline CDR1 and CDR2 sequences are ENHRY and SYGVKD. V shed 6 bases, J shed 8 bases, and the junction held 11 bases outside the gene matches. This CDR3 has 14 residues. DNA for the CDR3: TGTGCCATCAGGACCGGACAGGGCGTCGGAGGCTACACCTTC. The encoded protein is CAIRTGQGVGGYTF.